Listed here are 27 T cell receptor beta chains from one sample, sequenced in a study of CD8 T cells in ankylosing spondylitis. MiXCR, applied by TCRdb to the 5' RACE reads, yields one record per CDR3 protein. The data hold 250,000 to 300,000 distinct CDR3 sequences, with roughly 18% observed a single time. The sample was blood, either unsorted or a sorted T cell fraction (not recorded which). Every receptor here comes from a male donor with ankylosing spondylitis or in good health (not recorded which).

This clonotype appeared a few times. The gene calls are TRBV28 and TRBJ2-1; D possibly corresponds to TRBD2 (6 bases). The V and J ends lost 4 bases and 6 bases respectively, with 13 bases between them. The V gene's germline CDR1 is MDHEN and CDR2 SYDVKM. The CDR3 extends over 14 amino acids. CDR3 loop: CASSSVGSGNEQFF. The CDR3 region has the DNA TGTGCCAGCAGTTCAGTCGGGAGTGGCAATGAGCAGTTCTTC.

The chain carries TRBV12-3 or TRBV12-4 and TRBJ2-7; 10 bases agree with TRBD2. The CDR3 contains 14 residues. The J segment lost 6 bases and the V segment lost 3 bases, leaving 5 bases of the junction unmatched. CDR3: CASSFTGLATEQYF. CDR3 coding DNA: TGTGCCAGCAGTTTTACGGGACTAGCGACCGAGCAGTACTTC.

The DNA of the CDR3 is TGTGCCACACTCTCGAGGGTACTAGCGGACTCCTACAATGAGCAGTTCTTC. Translated, it gives CATLSRVLADSYNEQFF. V gene TRBV15 combines with J gene TRBJ2-1, with 8 bases that match TRBD2. With V trimmed by 9 bases and J by 0 bases, 13 bases remained unmatched. CDR3 size: 17 residues. Looked up from germline, CDR1 is LNHNV and CDR2 is YYDKDF (reference sequence).

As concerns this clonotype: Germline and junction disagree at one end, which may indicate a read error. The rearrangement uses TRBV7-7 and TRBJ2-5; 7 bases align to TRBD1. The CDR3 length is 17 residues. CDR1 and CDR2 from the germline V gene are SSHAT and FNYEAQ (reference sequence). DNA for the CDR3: TGTGCTAGCAGCTTAGAGGGTGCCAGGGGGTACCAAGAGACCCAGTACTTC. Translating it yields CASSLEGARGYQETQYF.

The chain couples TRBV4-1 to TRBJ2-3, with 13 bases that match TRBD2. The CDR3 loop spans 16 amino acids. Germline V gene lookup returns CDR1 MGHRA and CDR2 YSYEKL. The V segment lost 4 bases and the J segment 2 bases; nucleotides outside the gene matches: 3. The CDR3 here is CASSLGTSGITDTQYF. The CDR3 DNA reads TGCGCCAGCAGCCTAGGGACTAGCGGGATCACAGATACGCAGTATTTT.

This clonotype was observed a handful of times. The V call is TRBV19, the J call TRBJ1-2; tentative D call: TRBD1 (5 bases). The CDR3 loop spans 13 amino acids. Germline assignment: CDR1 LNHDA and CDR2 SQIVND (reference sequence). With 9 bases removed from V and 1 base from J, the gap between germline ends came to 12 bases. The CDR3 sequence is CASNQGVNYGYTF. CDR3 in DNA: TGTGCCAGCAACCAAGGGGTTAACTATGGCTACACCTTC.

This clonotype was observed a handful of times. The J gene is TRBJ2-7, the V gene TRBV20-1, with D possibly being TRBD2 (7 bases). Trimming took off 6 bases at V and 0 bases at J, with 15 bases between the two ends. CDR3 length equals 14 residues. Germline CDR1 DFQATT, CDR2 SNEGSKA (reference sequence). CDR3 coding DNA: TGCAGTGCCCCGGGGGGACACCGCTCCTACGAGCAGTACTTC. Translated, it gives CSAPGGHRSYEQYF.

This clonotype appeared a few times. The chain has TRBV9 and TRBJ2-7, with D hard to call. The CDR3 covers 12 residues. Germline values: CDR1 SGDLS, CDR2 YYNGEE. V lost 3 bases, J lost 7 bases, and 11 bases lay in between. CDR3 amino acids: CASSGLLGEQYF. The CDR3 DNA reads TGTGCCAGCAGCGGACTTCTTGGAGAGCAGTACTTC.

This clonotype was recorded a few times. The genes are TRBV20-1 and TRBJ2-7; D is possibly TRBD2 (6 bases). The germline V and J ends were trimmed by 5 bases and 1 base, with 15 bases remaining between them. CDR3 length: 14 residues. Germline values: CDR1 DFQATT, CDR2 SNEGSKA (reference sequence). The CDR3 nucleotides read TGCAGTGCTGAACCCCGGGACTTTTCCTACGAGCAGTACTTC. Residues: CSAEPRDFSYEQYF.

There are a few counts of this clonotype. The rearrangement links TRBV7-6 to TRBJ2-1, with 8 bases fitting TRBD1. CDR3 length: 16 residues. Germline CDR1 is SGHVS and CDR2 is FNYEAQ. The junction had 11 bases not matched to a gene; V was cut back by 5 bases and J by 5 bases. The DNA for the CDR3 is TGTGCCAGCAGCCGAACCCAGGACAGGGACCACAATGAGCAGTTCTTC. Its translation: CASSRTQDRDHNEQFF.

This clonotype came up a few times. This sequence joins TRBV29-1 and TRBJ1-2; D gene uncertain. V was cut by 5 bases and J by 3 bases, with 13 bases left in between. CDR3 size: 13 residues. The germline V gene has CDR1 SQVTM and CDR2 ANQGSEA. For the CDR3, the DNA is TGCAGCGTTCCCGTGGGGTCCTACTATGGCTACACCTTC. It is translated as CSVPVGSYYGYTF.

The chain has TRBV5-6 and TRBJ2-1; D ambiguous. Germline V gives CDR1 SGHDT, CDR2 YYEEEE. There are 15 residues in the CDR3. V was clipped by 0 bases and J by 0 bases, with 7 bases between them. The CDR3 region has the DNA TGTGCCAGCAGCTTGGACAGATACTCCTACAATGAGCAGTTCTTC. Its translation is CASSLDRYSYNEQFF.

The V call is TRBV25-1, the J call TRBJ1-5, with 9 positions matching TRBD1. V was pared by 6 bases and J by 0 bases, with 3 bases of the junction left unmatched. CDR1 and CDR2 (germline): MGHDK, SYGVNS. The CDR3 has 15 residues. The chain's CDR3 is CASSGQGNSNQPQHF. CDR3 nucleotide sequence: TGTGCCAGCAGCGGACAGGGGAATAGCAATCAGCCCCAGCATTTT.

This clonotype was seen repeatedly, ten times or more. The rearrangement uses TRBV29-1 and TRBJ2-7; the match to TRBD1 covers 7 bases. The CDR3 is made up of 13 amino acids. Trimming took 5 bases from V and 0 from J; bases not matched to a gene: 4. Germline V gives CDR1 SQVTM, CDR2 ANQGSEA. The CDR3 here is CSVLRDSSYEQYF. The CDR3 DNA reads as TGCAGCGTTCTCCGGGACAGCTCCTACGAGCAGTACTTC.

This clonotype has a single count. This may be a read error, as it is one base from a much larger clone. The CDR3 loop is CARSPGRVTGIEAFF. The CDR3 DNA sequence: TGTGCCAGGAGCCCTGGGCGGGTTACGGGGATTGAAGCTTTCTTT. The chain employs TRBV7-9 and TRBJ1-1; D not certain. Trimming removed 9 bases from V and 7 bases from J, with 24 bases in between. CDR3 length equals 15 residues. From germline, CDR1 is SEHNR and CDR2 FQNEAQ (reference sequence).

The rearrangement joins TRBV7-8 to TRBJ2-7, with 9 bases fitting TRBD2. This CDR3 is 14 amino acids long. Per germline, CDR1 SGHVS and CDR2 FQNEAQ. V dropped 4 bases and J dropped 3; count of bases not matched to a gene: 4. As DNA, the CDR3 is TGTGCCAGCAGCTCGACTAGCGGAAACTACGAGCAGTACTTC. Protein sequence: CASSSTSGNYEQYF.

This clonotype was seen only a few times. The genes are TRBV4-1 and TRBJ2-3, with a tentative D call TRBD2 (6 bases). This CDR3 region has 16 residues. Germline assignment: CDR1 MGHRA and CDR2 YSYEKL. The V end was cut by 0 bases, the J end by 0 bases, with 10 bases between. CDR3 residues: CASSQDESGSTDTQYF. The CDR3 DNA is TGCGCCAGCAGCCAAGATGAGAGCGGGAGCACAGATACGCAGTATTTT.

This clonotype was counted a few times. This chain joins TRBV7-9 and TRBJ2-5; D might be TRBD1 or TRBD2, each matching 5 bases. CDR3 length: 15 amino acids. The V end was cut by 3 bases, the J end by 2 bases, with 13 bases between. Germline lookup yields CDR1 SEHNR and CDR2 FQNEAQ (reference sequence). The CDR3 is CASSFGDGRQETQYF. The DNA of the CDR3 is TGTGCCAGCAGCTTTGGGGACGGTCGACAAGAGACCCAGTACTTC.

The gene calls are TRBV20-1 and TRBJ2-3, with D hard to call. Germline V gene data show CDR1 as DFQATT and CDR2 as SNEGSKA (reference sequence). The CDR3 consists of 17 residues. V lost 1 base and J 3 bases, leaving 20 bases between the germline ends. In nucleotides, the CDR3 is TGCAGTGCTAGAGTGTGGACGCGACAAGGGATGACAGATACGCAGTATTTT. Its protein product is CSARVWTRQGMTDTQYF.

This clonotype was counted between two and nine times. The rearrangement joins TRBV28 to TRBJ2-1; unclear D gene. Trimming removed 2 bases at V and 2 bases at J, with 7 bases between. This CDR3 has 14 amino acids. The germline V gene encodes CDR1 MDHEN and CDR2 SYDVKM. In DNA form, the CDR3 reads TGTGCCAGCAGTTTAATCGAGACCTACAATGAGCAGTTCTTC. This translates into CASSLIETYNEQFF. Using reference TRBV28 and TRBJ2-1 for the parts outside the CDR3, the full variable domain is DVKVTQSSRYLVKRTGEKVFLECVQDMDHENMFWYRQDPGLGLRLIYFSYDVKMKEKGDIPEGYSVSREKKERFSLILESASTNQTSMYLCASSLIETYNEQFFGPGTRLTVL.

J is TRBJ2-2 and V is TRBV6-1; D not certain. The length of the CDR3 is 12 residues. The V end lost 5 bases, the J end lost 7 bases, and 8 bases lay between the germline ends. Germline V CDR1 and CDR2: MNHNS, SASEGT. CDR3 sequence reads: CASSHQFGELFF. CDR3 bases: TGTGCCAGCAGTCATCAATTCGGGGAGCTGTTTTTT.

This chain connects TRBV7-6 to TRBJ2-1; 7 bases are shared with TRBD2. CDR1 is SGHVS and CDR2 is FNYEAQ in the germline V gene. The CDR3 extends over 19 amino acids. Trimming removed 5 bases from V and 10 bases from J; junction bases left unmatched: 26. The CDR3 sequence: CASSPRHQPSGDPEGEQFF. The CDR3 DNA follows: TGTGCCAGCAGCCCCCGACATCAACCAAGCGGGGATCCAGAGGGGGAGCAGTTCTTC.

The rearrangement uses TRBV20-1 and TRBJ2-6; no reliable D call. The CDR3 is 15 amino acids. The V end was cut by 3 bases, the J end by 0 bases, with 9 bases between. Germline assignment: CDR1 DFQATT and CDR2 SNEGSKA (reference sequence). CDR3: CSASEPDSGANVLTF. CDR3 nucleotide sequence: TGCAGTGCTAGCGAGCCCGACTCTGGGGCCAACGTCCTGACTTTC.

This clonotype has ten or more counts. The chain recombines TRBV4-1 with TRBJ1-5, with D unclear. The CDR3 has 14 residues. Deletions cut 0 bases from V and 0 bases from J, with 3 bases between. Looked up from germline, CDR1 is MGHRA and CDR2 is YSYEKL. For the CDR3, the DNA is TGCGCCAGCAGCCAAGACCATAGCAATCAGCCCCAGCATTTT. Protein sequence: CASSQDHSNQPQHF.

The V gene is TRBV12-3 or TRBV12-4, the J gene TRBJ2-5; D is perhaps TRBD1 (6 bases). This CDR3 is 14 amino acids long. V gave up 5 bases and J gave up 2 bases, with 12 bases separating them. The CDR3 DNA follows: TGTGCCAGCAGTCCGCTGACAGGTCAAGAGACCCAGTACTTC. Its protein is CASSPLTGQETQYF.

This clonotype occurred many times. The CDR3 loop reads CASSLDGGPNEQYF. DNA for the CDR3: TGTGCCAGCAGCTTAGATGGGGGGCCCAACGAGCAGTACTTC. The chain joins TRBV7-9 to TRBJ2-7, with D possibly called TRBD1 or TRBD2 (6 bases each). Deletions cut 1 base from V and 5 bases from J, with 12 bases between. CDR3 length equals 14 residues. Per the germline V gene, CDR1 is SEHNR and CDR2 is FQNEAQ (reference sequence).

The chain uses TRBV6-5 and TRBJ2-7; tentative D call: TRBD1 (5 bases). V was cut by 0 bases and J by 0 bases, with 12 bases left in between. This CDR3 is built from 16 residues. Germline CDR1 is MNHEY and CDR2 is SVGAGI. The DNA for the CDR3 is TGTGCCAGCAGTTACTCAGCCAGGGTCAGCTCCTACGAGCAGTACTTC. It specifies CASSYSARVSSYEQYF.